The sequence of this TCR beta chain was determined in a study of CD8 T cells in ankylosing spondylitis. A single record per CDR3 protein comes from TCRdb applying MiXCR to the 5' RACE reads. The profile shows about 180,000 distinct CDR3 sequences, approximately 9.9% of them singletons. Germline loops: CDR1 SGHDT, CDR2 YYEEEE. The V and J ends lost 7 bases and 7 bases, in that order; junction bases with no gene match: 6. The CDR3 sequence is 14 residues long. This receptor was obtained from a female donor with ankylosing spondylitis or in good health (not recorded which). The sample was blood, either unsorted or a sorted T cell fraction (not recorded which). The chain employs TRBV5-6 and TRBJ1-6, with TRBD1 identical over 9 bases. CDR3 sequence reads: CASLRQGENSPLHF. For the CDR3, the DNA is TGTGCCAGCCTTCGACAGGGGGAAAATTCACCCCTCCACTTT.